This T cell receptor (beta chain) emerged from a study of T cells after yellow fever vaccination. Background on the study: With SMART-Seq v4 Ultra Low Input, the fractions containing low cell numbers were prepared.

TCRdb itself ran the 5' RACE reads through MiXCR, one entry per CDR3 protein. The sample contains approximately 510,000 distinct CDR3 sequences, just over 20% of which appear only once. For this clonotype: Its antigen is still unknown.

Study observations and caveats: Most clones from primary vaccination resurfaced after the booster (around 97% CD4, around 90% CD8).

The CDR3 is 15 amino acids. Unmatched junction bases numbered 7, after V lost 2 bases and J lost 1 base. CDR1 GTSNPN and CDR2 SVGIG come from the germline V gene (reference sequence). Material: PBMCs, obtained approximately 22 days after the first yellow fever vaccination. The rearrangement joins TRBV30 to TRBJ1-1, with TRBD1 matching 7 bases. This clonotype was sampled from a man younger than 30 who received the YFV17D yellow fever vaccine. This CDR3 reads CAWSRTGARNTEAFF. The CDR3 coding sequence is TGTGCCTGGAGTAGAACAGGGGCAAGGAACACTGAAGCTTTCTTT.